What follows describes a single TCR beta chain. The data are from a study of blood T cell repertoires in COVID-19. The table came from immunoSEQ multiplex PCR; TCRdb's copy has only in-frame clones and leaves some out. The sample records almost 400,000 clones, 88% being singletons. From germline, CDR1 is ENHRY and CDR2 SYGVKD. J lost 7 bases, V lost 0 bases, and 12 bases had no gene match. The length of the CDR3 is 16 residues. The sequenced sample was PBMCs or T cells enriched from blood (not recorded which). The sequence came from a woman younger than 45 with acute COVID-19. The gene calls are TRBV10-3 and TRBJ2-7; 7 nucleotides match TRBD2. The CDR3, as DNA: TGTGCCATCAGTGAGTCGGGGAAGCGGGGCCGGGGTGAGCAGTACTTC. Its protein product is CAISESGKRGRGEQYF.